This entry lists 8 T cell receptor beta chains sequenced from one sample in a study of CD4+ T cells in melanoma. Method: immunoSEQ multiplex PCR; TCRdb's copy keeps in-frame clones and lacks some. The table has around 130,000 clones, around 90% seen once. All receptors derive from a human donor with melanoma.

This chain links TRBV4-1 with TRBJ2-5; D not certain. The closer fit of TRBJ2-7 to the DNA end suggests the J call may be wrong. There are 18 residues in the CDR3. Germline CDR1 reads MGHRA; CDR2 reads YSYEKL. The DNA for the CDR3 is TGCGCCAGCAGCCAAGATCTCCGCCAAGATAGGAGCTCCTACGAGCAGTACTTC. It specifies CASSQDLRQDRSSYEQYF.

The chain uses TRBV5-8 and TRBJ1-4; 9 nucleotides agree with TRBD1. After removal of 0 bases from V and 8 bases from J, the junction contained 5 bases not matched to a gene. CDR3 length: 15 residues. CDR1 is SGHTS, CDR2 YDEGEE, per germline. The chain's CDR3 is CASSLAGTGMEKLFF. The CDR3 DNA reads as TGTGCCAGCAGCTTGGCCGGGACAGGGATGGAAAAACTGTTTTTT. Full variable domain (rest looked up from reference TRBV5-8 and TRBJ1-4): EAGVTQSPTHLIKTRGQQATLRCSPISGHTSVYWYQQALGLGLQFLLWYDEGEERNRGNFPPRFSGRQFPNYSSELNVNALELEDSALYLCASSLAGTGMEKLFFGSGTQLSVL.

This sequence joins TRBV7-3 and TRBJ2-1; 9 bases map to TRBD1. This CDR3 has 13 amino acids. Trimming removed 5 bases from V and 6 bases from J; junction bases left unmatched: 2. Germline values: CDR1 SGHTA, CDR2 FQGTGA. The CDR3 bases are TGTGCCAGCAGCCGGGGACAGGGCAATGAGCAGTTCTTC. Amino acid sequence: CASSRGQGNEQFF. The complete variable domain, with remaining parts taken from reference TRBV7-3 and TRBJ2-1, reads GAGVSQTPSNKVTEKGKYVELRCDPISGHTALYWYRQSLGQGPEFLIYFQGTGAADDSGLPNDRFFAVRPEGSVSTLKIQRTERGDSAVYLCASSRGQGNEQFFGPGTRLTVL.

This chain joins TRBV7-6 and TRBJ2-2; D uncertain. In germline, CDR1 is SGHVS, CDR2 FNYEAQ. The CDR3 is made up of 14 amino acids. V lost 0 bases and J lost 5, with 7 bases in between. CDR3 nucleotide sequence: TGTGCCAGCAGCTTAGCGGTCGGTACCGGGGAGCTGTTTTTT. Amino acid sequence: CASSLAVGTGELFF.

The chain has TRBV11-2 and TRBJ2-5; 8 nucleotides agree with TRBD2. The CDR3 has 15 amino acids. Trimming cost V 2 bases and J 5 bases; bases outside gene matches: 7. Per the germline V gene, CDR1 is SGHAT and CDR2 is FQNNGV. CDR3 protein: CASSLYGGASETQYF. The CDR3 region has the DNA TGTGCCAGCAGCTTATACGGGGGGGCTTCCGAGACCCAGTACTTC.

The gene calls are TRBV2 and TRBJ1-1, with unresolved D. The CDR3 spans 16 residues. Germline loops: CDR1 SNHLY, CDR2 FYNNEI. V was trimmed by 2 bases and J by 6 bases, leaving 19 bases between them. CDR3 coding DNA: TGTGCCAGCAGTGAATCGGAGGCTATACGAGGTGCTGAAGCTTTCTTT. Translating it yields CASSESEAIRGAEAFF.

The chain is built from TRBV7-9 and TRBJ1-1, with 7 bases matching TRBD1. V was pared by 6 bases and J by 5 bases, with 12 bases of the junction left unmatched. The CDR3 has 15 amino acids. The V gene's germline CDR1 is SEHNR and CDR2 FQNEAQ (reference sequence). DNA of the CDR3: TGTGCCAGCAGGAAGCCAGGGGCAGGGGGAACTGAAGCTTTCTTT. It codes for CASRKPGAGGTEAFF.

The J gene is TRBJ1-4, the V gene TRBV18; a possible D gene is TRBD1 (5 bases). The germline V and J ends were trimmed by 4 bases and 5 bases, with 14 bases remaining between them. Germline CDR1 reads KGHSH; CDR2 reads LQKENI. The CDR3 sequence is 15 residues long. CDR3 nucleotide sequence: TGTGCCAGCTCACGCGGTTTGGACATGAATGAAAAACTGTTTTTT. As protein: CASSRGLDMNEKLFF.